This T cell receptor beta chain stems from a study of lung T cells in sarcoidosis with Löfgren's syndrome. Study-wide results and limits: Shared TRAV12-1 and TRBV2 CDR3 motifs were reported across several patients.

One entry per CDR3 protein results from TCRdb running MiXCR on the reads. The sample has around 60,000 distinct CDR3 sequences; about 20% are singletons. The sample holds a few counts of this clonotype. The antigen is unknown. The germline V gene encodes CDR1 SGHRS and CDR2 YFSETQ. The V end was cut by 1 base, the J end by 0 bases, with 12 bases between. The CDR3 runs 16 residues. The sample comprised CD4+ T cells from PBMCs. The clonotype originates from a human donor with sarcoidosis (Löfgren's syndrome or another form), or a control subject (not recorded which). The rearrangement uses TRBV5-1 and TRBJ2-3, with D possibly TRBD1 on 5 matching bases. DNA of the CDR3: TGCGCCAGCAGCTTGACAGGATTACTTAGCACAGATACGCAGTATTTT. Its protein is CASSLTGLLSTDTQYF.